This is a list of T cell receptor beta chains from one sample in a study of regulatory T cells in long-lasting Graves disease. TCRdb reanalysed the multiplex PCR reads using MiXCR and keeps one entry per CDR3 protein. This table holds about 400,000 distinct CDR3 sequences, less than 25% found once. The sequenced sample was peripheral blood mononuclear cells (PBMCs), obtained when the disease was refractory, from a patient treated with antithyroid drugs. The receptors derive from a female donor with Graves disease. The CDR3 runs from the conserved cysteine through the conserved F or W. The D gene is left open where the match is weak. Expanded clones are given a class, and other clones once, few, many or no size at all.

-	TRBV2	many	TRBJ2-2	TGTGCCAGCACTCCAGGCAGCGGGGAGCTGTTTTTT	CASTPGSGELFF
TRBD1	TRBV7-2	many	TRBJ2-7	TGTGCCAGCAGCTCCCAAGGGGGGGACAGGGGGGGGTACGAGCAGTACTTC	CASSSQGGDRGGYEQYF
-	TRBV4-3	few	TRBJ1-2	TGCGCCAGCAGCCAAGCCTGGGGGTGGGGTGGCTACACCTTC	CASSQAWGWGGYTF
-	TRBV5-1	-	TRBJ1-3	TGCGCCAGCAGCGATGGGACGCTCCTCTCTGGAAACACCATATATTTT	CASSDGTLLSGNTIYF
-	TRBV7-2	few	TRBJ2-7	TGTGCCAGCAGCTCAGTCAAGATGTCGCACGAGCAGTACTTC	CASSSVKMSHEQYF
-	TRBV20-1	-	TRBJ1-1	TGCAGTGCTCCTCTGAGCCAGAGAGCTGAAGCTTTCTTT	CSAPLSQRAEAFF
-	TRBV2	many	TRBJ1-2	TGTGCCAGCAGGATGGTACGGGATGGCTACACCTTC	CASRMVRDGYTF
TRBD2	TRBV7-3	few	TRBJ2-7	TGTGCCAGCAGCCCCACAGGGACTAGCGGAGAGCAGTACTTC	CASSPTGTSGEQYF
-	TRBV6-1	-	TRBJ1-4	TGTGCCAGCAGCCAGGAGGAGACCTTGGAGGAAAAACTGTTTTTT	CASSQEETLEEKLFF
TRBD2	TRBV3-1	-	TRBJ2-4	TGTGCCAGCGCACACTCGGGACTAGCGGATGACAAAAACATTCAGTACTTC	CASAHSGLADDKNIQYF
-	TRBV25-1	-	TRBJ2-5	TGTGCCAGCAGTCCCGCGAGGGGTAATATAGAGACCCAGTACTTC	CASSPARGNIETQYF
TRBD1	TRBV6-1	few	TRBJ1-2	TGTGCCCTGGACAGGGGGCAGGAGGGCTACACCTTC	CALDRGQEGYTF
-	TRBV28	few	TRBJ2-7	TGTGCCAGCAGCCAACCGGGACCCACTCTCTACGAGCAGTACTTC	CASSQPGPTLYEQYF
-	TRBV7-9	-	TRBJ2-7	TGTGCCAGCAGCTTATGGGACGGAGACTACGAGCAGTACTTC	CASSLWDGDYEQYF
TRBD2	TRBV19	few	TRBJ2-2	TGTGCCAGTGGAATGCTGGGGGGGACCGGGGAGCTGTTTTTT	CASGMLGGTGELFF
-	TRBV19	many	TRBJ2-4	TGTGCCAGTAGTTTCCGCCCCCAGAAGTTACCAGGCTTAGCCAAAAACATTCAGTACTTC	CASSFRPQKLPGLAKNIQYF
TRBD2	TRBV7-2	-	TRBJ2-1	TGTGCCAGCAGCCCACGGCCGGGACTAGCGGGAGAGAGCTCCTACAATGAGCAGTTCTTC	CASSPRPGLAGESSYNEQFF
TRBD2	TRBV12-3/TRBV12-4	many	TRBJ2-7	TGTGCCAGCAGCCTATTTAGCACTAGCGGGAGCCACGAGCAGTACTTC	CASSLFSTSGSHEQYF
-	TRBV27	many	TRBJ1-5	TGTGCCAGCGGCGGGGGGTTTGCGGGTCAGCCCCAGCATTTT	CASGGGFAGQPQHF
-	TRBV19	many	TRBJ1-1	TGTGCCAGTAGTATTAACGGAAACACTGAAGCTTTCTTT	CASSINGNTEAFF
TRBD2	TRBV7-9	-	TRBJ2-7	TGTGCCAGCAGCTTTAGCGGGAGAGGGCACGAGCAGTACTTC	CASSFSGRGHEQYF
-	TRBV6-2/TRBV6-3	many	TRBJ1-1	TGTGCCAGCACCGACCCTTCTCAGGGAGGACCCAACACTGAAGCTTTCTTT	CASTDPSQGGPNTEAFF
-	TRBV2	many	TRBJ1-1	TGTGCCAGCCAGAACCTGGGGCTAAACACTGAAGCTTTCTTT	CASQNLGLNTEAFF
TRBD2	TRBV6-1	many	TRBJ2-2	TGTGCCAGCAGCAGAGTGGCGGGGGCGAACACCGGGGAGCTGTTTTTT	CASSRVAGANTGELFF
-	TRBV29-1	few	TRBJ1-1	TGCAGCGTTGAAACTCAGAGGGGGAACACTGAAGCTTTCTTT	CSVETQRGNTEAFF
-	TRBV6-1	-	TRBJ1-2	TGTGCCAGCAGGCGGACAGCCAACTATGGCTACACCTTC	CASRRTANYGYTF
TRBD1	TRBV20-1	-	TRBJ1-5	TGCAGCCTGGACAGGTTCGACGATAGCAATCAGCCCCAGCATTTT	CSLDRFDDSNQPQHF
TRBD2	TRBV7-7	many	TRBJ2-5	TGTGCTAGCAGCCGTAATACCGGGAGGATCCAAGAGACCCAGTACTTC	CASSRNTGRIQETQYF
TRBD2	TRBV6-2/TRBV6-3	few	TRBJ2-2	TGTGCCAGCAGGAGAGCGGGAGAGGTCGGGGAGCTGTTTTTT	CASRRAGEVGELFF
-	TRBV18	few	TRBJ2-6	TGTGCCACCGGGTCTGGGGCCAACGTCCTGACTTTC	CATGSGANVLTF
-	TRBV20-1	few	TRBJ2-7	TGCAGTGCTAGAAAACTTCCCTACGAGCAGTACTTC	CSARKLPYEQYF
TRBD2	TRBV2	once	TRBJ2-3	TGTGCCAGCACACTAGCGGGGAGCACAGATACGCAGTATTTT	CASTLAGSTDTQYF
-	TRBV20-1	many	TRBJ1-5	TGCAGTGCTAGAGATATTAGCAGTCAGCCCCAGCATTTT	CSARDISSQPQHF
-	TRBV24-1	few	TRBJ2-7	TGTGCCACCGGAGCAGGCGAGCAGTACTTC	CATGAGEQYF
-	TRBV7-9	many	TRBJ2-7	TGTGCCAGCAGTTTGTACTACGAGCAGTACTTC	CASSLYYEQYF